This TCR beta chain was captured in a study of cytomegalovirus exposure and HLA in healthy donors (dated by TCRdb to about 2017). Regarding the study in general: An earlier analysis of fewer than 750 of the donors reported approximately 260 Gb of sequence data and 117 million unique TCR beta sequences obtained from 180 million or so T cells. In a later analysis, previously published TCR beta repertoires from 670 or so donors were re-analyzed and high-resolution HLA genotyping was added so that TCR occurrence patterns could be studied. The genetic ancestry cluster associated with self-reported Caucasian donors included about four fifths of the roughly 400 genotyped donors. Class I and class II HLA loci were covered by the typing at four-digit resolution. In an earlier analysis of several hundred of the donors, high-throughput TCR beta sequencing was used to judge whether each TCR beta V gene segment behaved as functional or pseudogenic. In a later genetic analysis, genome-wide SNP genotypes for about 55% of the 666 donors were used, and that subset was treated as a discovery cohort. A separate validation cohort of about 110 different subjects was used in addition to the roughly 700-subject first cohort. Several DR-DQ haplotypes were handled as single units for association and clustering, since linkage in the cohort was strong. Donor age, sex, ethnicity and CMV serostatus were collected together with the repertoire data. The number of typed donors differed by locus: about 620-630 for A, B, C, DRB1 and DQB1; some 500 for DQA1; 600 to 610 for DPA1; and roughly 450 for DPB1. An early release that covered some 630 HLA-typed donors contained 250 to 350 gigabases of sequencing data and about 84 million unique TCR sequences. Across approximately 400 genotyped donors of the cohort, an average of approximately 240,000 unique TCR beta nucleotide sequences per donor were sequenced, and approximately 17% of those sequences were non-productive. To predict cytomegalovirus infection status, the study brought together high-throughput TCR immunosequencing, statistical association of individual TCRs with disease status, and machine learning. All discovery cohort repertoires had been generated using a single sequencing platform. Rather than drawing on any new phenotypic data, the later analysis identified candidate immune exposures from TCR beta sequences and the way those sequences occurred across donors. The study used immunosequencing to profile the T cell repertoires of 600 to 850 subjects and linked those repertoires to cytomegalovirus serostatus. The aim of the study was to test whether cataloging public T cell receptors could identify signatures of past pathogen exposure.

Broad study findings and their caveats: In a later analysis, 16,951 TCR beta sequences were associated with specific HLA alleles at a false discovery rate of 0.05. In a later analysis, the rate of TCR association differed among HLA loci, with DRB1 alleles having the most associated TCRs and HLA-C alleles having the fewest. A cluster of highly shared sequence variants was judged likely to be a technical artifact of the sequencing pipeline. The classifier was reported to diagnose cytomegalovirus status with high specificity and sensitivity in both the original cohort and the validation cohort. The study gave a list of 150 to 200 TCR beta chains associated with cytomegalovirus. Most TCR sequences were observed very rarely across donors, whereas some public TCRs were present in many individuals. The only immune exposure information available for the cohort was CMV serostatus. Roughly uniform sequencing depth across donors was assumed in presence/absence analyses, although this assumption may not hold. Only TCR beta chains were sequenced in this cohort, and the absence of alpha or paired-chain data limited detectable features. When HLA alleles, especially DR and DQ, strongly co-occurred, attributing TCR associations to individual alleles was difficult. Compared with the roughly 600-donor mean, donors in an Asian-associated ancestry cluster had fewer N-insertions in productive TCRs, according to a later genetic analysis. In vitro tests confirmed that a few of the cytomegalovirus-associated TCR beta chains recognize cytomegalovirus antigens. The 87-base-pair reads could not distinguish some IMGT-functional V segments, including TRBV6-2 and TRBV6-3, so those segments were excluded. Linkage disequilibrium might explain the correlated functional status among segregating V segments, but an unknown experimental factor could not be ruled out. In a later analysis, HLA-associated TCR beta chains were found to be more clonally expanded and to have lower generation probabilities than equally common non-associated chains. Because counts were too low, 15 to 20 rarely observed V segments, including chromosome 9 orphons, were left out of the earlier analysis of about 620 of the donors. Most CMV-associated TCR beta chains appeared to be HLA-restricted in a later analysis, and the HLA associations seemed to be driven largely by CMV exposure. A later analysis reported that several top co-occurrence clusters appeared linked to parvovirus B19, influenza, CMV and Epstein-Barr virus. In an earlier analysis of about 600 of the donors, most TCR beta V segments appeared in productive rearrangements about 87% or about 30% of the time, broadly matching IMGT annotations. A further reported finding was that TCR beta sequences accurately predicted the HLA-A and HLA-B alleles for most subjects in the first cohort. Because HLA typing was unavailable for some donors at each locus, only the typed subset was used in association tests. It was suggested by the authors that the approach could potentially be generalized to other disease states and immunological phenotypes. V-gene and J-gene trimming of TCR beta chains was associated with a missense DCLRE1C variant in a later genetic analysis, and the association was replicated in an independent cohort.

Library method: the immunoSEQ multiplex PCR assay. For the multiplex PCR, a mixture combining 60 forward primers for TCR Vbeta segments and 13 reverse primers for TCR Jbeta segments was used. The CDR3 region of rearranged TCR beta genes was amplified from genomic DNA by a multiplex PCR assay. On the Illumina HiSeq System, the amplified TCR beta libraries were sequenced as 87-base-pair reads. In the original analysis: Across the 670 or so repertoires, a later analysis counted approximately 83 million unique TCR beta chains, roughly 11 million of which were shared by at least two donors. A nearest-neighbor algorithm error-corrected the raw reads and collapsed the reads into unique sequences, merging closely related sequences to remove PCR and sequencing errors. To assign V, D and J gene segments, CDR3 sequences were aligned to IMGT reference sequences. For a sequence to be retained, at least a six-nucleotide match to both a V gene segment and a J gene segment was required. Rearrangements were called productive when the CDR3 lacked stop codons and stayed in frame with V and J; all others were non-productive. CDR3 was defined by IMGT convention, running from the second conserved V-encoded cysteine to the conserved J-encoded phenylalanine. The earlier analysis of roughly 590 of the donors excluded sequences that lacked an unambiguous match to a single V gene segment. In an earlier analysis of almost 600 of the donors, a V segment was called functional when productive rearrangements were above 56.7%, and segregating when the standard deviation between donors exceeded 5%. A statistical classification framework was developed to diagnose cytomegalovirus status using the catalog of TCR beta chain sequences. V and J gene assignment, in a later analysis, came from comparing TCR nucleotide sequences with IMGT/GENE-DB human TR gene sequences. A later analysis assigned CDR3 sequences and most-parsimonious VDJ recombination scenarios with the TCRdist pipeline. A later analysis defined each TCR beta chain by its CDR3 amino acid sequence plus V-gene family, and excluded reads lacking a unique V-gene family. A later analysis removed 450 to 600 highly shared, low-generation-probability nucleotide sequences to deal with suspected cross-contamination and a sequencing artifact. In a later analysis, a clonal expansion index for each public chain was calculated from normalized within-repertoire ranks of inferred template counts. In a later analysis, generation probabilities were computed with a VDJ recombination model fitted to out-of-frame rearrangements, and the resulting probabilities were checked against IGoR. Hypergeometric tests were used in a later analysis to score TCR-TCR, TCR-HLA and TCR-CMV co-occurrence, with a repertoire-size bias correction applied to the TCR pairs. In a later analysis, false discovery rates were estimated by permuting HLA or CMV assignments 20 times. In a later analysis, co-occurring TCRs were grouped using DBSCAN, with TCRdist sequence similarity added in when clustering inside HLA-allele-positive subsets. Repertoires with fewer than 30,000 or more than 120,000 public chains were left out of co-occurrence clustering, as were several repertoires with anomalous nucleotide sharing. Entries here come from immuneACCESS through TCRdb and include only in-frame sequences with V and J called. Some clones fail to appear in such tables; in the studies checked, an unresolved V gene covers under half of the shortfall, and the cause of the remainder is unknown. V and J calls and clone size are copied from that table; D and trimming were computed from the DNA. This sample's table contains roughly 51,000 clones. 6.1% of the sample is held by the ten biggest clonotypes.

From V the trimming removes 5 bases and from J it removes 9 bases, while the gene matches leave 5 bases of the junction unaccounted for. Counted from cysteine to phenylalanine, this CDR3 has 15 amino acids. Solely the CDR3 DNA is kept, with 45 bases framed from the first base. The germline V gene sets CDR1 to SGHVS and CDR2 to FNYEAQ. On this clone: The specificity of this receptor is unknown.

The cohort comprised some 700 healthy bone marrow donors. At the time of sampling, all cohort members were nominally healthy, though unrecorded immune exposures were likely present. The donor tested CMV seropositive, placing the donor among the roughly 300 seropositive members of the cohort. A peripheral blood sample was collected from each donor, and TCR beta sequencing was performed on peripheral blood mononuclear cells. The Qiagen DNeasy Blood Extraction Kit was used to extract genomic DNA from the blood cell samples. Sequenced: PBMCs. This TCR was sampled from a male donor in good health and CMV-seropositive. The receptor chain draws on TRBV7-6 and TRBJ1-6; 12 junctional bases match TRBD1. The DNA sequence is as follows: TGTGCCAGCAGCCCAGGGACAGGGGGCCTTTCACCCCTCCACTTT. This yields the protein CASSPGTGGLSPLHF.